A selection of T cell receptor beta chains follows, all from one sample in a study of shared clonotypes between healthy human individuals. Assay used: immunoSEQ multiplex PCR; TCRdb lists only in-frame clones, some missing. The profile covers under 750,000 clones, with 55% to 80% appearing a single time and under 2% taken by the ten largest. Sequencing was done on a sample of memory CD4+ T cells sorted from blood. The receptors were gathered from a woman in her 30s in good health. Each CDR3 is given with its conserved first and last residue. Fields, in order: clone size, D gene, V gene, J gene, CDR3 protein, CDR3 DNA. D genes are given only for firm matches. Only part of the rows carry a size: once, few, many, or a class if the clone is expanded.

NA	TRBD2	TRBV14	TRBJ2-1	CASSQDRLAGVDEQFF	TGTGCCAGCAGCCAAGATCGCCTAGCGGGAGTCGATGAGCAGTTCTTC
NA	TRBD1	TRBV15	TRBJ2-1	CATSRGTGSGGEQFF	TGTGCCACCAGCAGGGGTACAGGGTCAGGGGGTGAGCAGTTCTTC
NA	NA	TRBV10-1	TRBJ2-1	CASSDDGGENEQFF	TGCGCCAGCAGTGATGACGGGGGTGAGAATGAGCAGTTCTTC
NA	TRBD2	TRBV5-1	TRBJ2-7	CASSGGGQYEQYF	TGCGCCAGCAGCGGGGGAGGGCAGTACGAGCAGTACTTC
NA	NA	TRBV28	TRBJ1-2	CASSPGVGYGYTF	TGTGCCAGCAGTCCGGGGGTTGGCTATGGCTACACCTTC
NA	TRBD1	TRBV7-8	TRBJ1-2	CASSLYGQGTSNYGYTF	TGTGCCAGCAGCTTATATGGACAGGGTACCTCCAACTATGGCTACACCTTC
NA	TRBD2	TRBV28	TRBJ2-3	CASSRTSGDTDTQYF	TGTGCCAGCAGTCGAACTAGCGGAGACACAGATACGCAGTATTTT
NA	NA	TRBV5-5	TRBJ1-2	CASSQTQGSYGYTF	TGTGCCAGCAGCCAGACTCAGGGTTCGTATGGCTACACCTTC
many	NA	TRBV2	TRBJ1-5	CASELGDGNQPQHF	TGTGCCAGCGAATTGGGTGATGGCAATCAGCCCCAGCATTTT
NA	NA	TRBV28	TRBJ2-1	CASSLLLFEQFF	TGTGCCAGCAGTTTATTGCTGTTTGAGCAGTTCTTC
NA	TRBD1	TRBV9	TRBJ2-7	CASSVAGTATYEQYF	TGTGCCAGCAGCGTAGCTGGGACAGCAACCTACGAGCAGTACTTC
NA	NA	TRBV21-1	TRBJ2-2	CASSKWTSGRTNTGELFF	TGTGCCAGCAGCAAATGGACTAGCGGGAGGACGAACACCGGGGAGCTGTTTTTT
NA	NA	TRBV15	TRBJ2-1	CATSNDGLVGSNEQFF	TGTGCCACCAGCAATGATGGGCTAGTGGGATCCAATGAGCAGTTCTTC
NA	NA	TRBV30	TRBJ2-7	CAWKKGGEVEQYF	TGTGCCTGGAAGAAAGGGGGAGAGGTCGAGCAGTACTTC
NA	TRBD1	TRBV2	TRBJ2-3	CASSPRTGSTDTQYF	TGTGCCAGCAGTCCCCGGACAGGGAGCACAGATACGCAGTATTTT
few	NA	TRBV7-8	TRBJ1-5	CASSLASQGSSHSNQPQHF	TGTGCCAGCAGCTTAGCTTCGCAGGGCTCCTCTCATAGCAATCAGCCCCAGCATTTT
NA	NA	TRBV5-1	TRBJ2-1	CASSLDRVGYNEQFF	TGCGCCAGCAGCTTGGACAGGGTAGGGTACAATGAGCAGTTCTTC
NA	NA	TRBV28	TRBJ2-3	CASILAQGGYTQYF	TGTGCCAGCATACTCGCACAGGGGGGGTATACGCAGTATTTT
once	NA	TRBV5-1	TRBJ2-6	CASSLASPDASGANVLTF	TGCGCCAGCAGCTTGGCGTCACCGGATGCCTCTGGGGCCAACGTCCTGACTTTC
NA	NA	TRBV25-1	TRBJ1-2	CASRPGTGFDGYTF	TGTGCCAGCAGGCCTGGGACGGGGTTCGATGGCTACACCTTC
few	NA	TRBV2	TRBJ2-7	CASTWRDRRVEQYF	TGTGCCAGCACTTGGCGGGATAGGAGGGTCGAGCAGTACTTC
NA	TRBD2	TRBV19	TRBJ2-1	CASSSLTSGRPSSYNEQFF	TGTGCCAGTAGTTCGTTGACTAGCGGGAGGCCTTCCTCCTACAATGAGCAGTTCTTC
NA	NA	TRBV2	TRBJ1-4	CASIGGAIEKLFF	TGTGCCAGCATCGGGGGTGCTATCGAAAAACTGTTTTTT
once	NA	TRBV28	TRBJ1-1	CASSFVVNTEAFF	TGTGCCAGCAGTTTTGTGGTGAACACTGAAGCTTTCTTT
NA	TRBD1	TRBV2	TRBJ2-2	CASRLRTGVAGELFF	TGTGCCAGCAGACTCAGGACAGGAGTGGCCGGGGAGCTGTTTTTT
many	TRBD1	TRBV2	TRBJ1-1	CASSDEGQGQTEAFF	TGTGCCAGCAGTGACGAGGGACAGGGGCAAACTGAAGCTTTCTTT
NA	NA	TRBV5-6	TRBJ1-1	CASSLVGPSEAFF	TGTGCCAGCAGCTTGGTGGGACCGTCTGAAGCTTTCTTT
NA	NA	TRBV5-1	TRBJ1-1	CASSLTGLNTEAFF	TGCGCCAGCAGCTTGACAGGGTTGAACACTGAAGCTTTCTTT
NA	NA	TRBV11-2	TRBJ1-4	CASGWTATNEKLFF	TGTGCCAGCGGCTGGACAGCAACTAATGAAAAACTGTTTTTT